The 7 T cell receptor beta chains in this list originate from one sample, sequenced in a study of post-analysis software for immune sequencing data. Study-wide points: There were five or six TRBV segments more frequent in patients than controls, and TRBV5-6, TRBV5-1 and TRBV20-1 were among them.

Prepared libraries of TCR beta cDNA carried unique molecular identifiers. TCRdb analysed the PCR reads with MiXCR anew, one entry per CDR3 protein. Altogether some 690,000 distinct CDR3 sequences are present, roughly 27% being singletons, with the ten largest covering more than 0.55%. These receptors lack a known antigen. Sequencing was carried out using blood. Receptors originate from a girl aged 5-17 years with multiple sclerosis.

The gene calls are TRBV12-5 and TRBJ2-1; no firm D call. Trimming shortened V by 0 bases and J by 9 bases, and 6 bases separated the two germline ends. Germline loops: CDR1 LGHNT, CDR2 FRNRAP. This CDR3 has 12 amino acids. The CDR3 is CASGLVGFEQFF. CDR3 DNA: TGTGCTAGTGGTTTGGTGGGGTTTGAGCAGTTCTTC.

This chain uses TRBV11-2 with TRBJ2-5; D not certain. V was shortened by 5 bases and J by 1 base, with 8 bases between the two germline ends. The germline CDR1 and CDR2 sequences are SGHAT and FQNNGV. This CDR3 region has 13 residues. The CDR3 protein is CASSIDSQETQYF. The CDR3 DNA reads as TGTGCCAGCAGCATCGACTCCCAAGAGACCCAGTACTTC.

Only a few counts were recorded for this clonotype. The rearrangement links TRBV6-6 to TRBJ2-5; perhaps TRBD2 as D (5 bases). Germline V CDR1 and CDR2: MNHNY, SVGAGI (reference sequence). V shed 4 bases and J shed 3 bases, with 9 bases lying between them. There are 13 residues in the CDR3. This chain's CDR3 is CASSSIGEETQYF. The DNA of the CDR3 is TGTGCCAGCAGTTCTATCGGGGAAGAGACCCAGTACTTC.

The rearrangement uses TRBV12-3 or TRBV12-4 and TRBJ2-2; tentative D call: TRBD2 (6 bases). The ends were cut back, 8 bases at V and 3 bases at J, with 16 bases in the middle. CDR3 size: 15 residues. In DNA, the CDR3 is TGTGCCAGCTGTTCGGCGAGCGGGCACACCGGGGAGCTGTTTTTT. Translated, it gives CASCSASGHTGELFF.

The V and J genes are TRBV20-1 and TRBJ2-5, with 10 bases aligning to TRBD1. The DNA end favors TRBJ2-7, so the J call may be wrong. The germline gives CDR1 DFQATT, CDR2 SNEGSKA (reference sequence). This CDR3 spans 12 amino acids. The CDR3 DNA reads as TGCAGTGCTACAGACAGGGGGCTCGAGCAGTACTTC. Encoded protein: CSATDRGLEQYF.

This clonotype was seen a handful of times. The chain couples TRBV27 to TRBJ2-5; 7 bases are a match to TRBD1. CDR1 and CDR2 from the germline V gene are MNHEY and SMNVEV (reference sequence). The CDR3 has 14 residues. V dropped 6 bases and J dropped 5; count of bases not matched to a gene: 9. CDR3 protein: CASRGGTRGETQYF. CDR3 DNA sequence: TGTGCCAGCAGAGGGGGCACCCGTGGGGAGACCCAGTACTTC.

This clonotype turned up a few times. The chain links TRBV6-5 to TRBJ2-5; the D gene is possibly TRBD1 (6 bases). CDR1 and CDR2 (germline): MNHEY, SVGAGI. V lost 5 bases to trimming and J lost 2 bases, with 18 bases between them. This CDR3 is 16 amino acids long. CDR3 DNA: TGTGCCAGCAGTACCCGCTACGACAGGCAACAAGAGACCCAGTACTTC. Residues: CASSTRYDRQQETQYF.